The sequence of this T cell receptor beta chain was determined in a study of blood T cells in healthy people across ages. Whole-study findings and limits: Naive T cell percentage showed a strong correlation with TCR beta diversity. In the absence of known donor CMV status, changes in expanded clonotypes were possibly confounded.

This clonotype was detected a few times. Antigen: not known. The germline V and J ends were trimmed by 4 bases and 4 bases, with 7 bases remaining between them. The length of the CDR3 is 12 residues. Germline V lookup: CDR1 MGHDK, CDR2 SYGVNS. Isolation yielded PBMCs, at least 6.5 million per sample, in every case. The second PCR ran roughly 6 to 12 cycles with a sample-barcoded 5' primer and J-beta primers. TCRdb processed the 5' RACE reads anew with MiXCR; each CDR3 protein has one entry. The sample includes more than 650,000 distinct CDR3 sequences, about a fifth of them seen just once. The TCR sequence derives from a man between 65 and 79 years old in good health. Sequencing input: blood. The chain employs TRBV25-1 and TRBJ1-2; the D is unclear. Here the CDR3 DNA reads TGTGCCAGCAGTGTACAATTCTATGGCTACACCTTC. Encoded protein: CASSVQFYGYTF.